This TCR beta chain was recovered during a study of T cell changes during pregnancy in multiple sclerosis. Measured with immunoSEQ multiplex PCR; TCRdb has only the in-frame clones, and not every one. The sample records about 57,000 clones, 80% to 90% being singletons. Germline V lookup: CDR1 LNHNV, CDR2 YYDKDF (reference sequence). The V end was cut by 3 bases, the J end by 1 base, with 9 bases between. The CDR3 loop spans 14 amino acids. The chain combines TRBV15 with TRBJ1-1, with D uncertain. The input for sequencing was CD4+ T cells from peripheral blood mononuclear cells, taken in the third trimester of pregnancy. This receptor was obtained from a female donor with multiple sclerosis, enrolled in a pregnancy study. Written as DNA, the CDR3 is TGTGCCACCAGCAGCCTCTCAGGGAACACTGAAGCTTTCTTT. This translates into CATSSLSGNTEAFF.